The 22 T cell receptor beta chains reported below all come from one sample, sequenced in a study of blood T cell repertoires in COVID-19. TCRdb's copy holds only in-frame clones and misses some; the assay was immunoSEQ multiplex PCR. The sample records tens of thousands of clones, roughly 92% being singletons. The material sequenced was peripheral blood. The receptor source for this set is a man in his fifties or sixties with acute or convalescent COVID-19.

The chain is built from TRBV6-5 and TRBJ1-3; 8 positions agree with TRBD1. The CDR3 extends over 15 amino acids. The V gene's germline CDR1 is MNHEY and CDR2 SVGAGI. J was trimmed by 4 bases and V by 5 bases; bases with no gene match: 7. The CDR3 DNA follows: TGTGCCAGCAGTCCCAGGACAGGGTCGGGAAACACCATATATTTT. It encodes CASSPRTGSGNTIYF.

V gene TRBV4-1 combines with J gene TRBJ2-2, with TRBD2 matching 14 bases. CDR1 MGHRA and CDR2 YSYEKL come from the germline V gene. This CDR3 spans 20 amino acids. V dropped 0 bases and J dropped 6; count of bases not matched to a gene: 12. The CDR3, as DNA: TGCGCCAGCAGCCAAGAGCCGGGACTAGCGGGAGTCAGGGGGGCCGGGGAGCTGTTTTTT. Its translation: CASSQEPGLAGVRGAGELFF.

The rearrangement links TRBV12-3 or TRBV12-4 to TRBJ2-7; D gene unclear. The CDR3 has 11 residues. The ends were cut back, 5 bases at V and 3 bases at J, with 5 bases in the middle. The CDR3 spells CASSRLYEQYV. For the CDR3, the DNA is TGTGCCAGCAGTAGACTCTACGAGCAGTACGTC.

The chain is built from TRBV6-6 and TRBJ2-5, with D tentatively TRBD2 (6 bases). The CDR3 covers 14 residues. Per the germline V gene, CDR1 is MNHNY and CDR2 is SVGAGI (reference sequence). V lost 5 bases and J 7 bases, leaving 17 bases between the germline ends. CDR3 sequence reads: CASSAGLASRTQYF. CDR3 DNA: TGTGCCAGCAGTGCGGGACTTGCGAGCAGGACCCAGTACTTC.

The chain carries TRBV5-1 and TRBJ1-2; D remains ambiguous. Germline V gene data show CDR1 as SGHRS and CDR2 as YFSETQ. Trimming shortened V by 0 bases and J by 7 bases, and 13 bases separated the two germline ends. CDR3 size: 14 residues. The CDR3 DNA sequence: TGCGCCAGCAGCTTGGTTCTCGACGCGGGTGGCTACACCTTC. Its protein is CASSLVLDAGGYTF.

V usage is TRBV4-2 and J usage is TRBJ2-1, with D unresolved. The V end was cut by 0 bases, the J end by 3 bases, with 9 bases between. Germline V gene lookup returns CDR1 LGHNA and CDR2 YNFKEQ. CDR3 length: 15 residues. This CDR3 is CASSQDWNSYNEQFF. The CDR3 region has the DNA TGTGCCAGCAGCCAAGACTGGAACAGCTACAATGAGCAGTTCTTC.

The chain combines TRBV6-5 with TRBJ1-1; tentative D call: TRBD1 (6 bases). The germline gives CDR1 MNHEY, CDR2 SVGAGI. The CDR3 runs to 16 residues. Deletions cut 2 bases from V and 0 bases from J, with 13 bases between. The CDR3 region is CASSYLPGQLNTEAFF. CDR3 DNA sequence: TGTGCCAGCAGTTACCTCCCTGGACAGCTGAACACTGAAGCTTTCTTT.

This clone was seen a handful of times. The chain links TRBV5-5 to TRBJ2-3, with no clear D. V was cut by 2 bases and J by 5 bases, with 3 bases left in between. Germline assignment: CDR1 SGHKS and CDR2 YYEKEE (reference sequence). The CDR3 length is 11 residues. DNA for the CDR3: TGTGCCAGCAGCTTACTAGATACGCAGTATTTT. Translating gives CASSLLDTQYF.

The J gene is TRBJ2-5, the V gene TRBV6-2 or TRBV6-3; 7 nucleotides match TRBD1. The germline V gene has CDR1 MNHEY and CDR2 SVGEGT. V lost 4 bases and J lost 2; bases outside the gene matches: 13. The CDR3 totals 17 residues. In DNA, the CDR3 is TGTGCCAGCAGTTGGGGACAGCCTAACGCCAAACAAGAGACCCAGTACTTC. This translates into CASSWGQPNAKQETQYF.

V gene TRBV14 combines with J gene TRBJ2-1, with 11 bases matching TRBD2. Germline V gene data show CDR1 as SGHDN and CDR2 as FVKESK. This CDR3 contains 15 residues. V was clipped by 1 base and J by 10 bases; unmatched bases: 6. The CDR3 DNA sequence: TGTGCCAGCAGCCAAGGAGTAGCGGGAGGGGGGGAGCAGTTCTTC. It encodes CASSQGVAGGGEQFF.

The CDR3 protein is CASSLVPGIDTQYF. DNA for the CDR3: TGTGCCAGCAGCTTAGTTCCGGGTATAGATACGCAGTATTTT. This chain links TRBV7-2 with TRBJ2-3; D remains ambiguous. The CDR3 contains 14 residues. V was pared by 1 base and J by 5 bases, with 10 bases between. CDR1 and CDR2 from the germline V gene are SGHTA and FQGNSA.

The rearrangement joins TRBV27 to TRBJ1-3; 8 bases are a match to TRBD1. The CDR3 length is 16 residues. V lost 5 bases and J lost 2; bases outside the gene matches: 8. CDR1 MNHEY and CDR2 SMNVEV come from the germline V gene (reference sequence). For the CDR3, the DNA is TGTGCCAGCAGTCCTACCCCCAGGGGGCCTGGAAACACCATATATTTT. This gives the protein CASSPTPRGPGNTIYF.

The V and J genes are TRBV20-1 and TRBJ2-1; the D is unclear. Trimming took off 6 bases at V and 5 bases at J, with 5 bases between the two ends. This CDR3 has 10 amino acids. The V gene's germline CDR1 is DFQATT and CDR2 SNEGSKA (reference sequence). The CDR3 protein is CSAANNEQFF. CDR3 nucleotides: TGCAGTGCAGCCAACAATGAGCAGTTCTTC.

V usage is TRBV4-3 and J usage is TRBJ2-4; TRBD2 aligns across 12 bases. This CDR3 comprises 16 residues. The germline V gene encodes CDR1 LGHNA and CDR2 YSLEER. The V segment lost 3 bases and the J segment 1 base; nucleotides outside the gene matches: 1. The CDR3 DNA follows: TGCGCCAGCAGCCAGACTAGCGGGAGTGCCAAAAACATTCAGTACTTC. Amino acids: CASSQTSGSAKNIQYF.

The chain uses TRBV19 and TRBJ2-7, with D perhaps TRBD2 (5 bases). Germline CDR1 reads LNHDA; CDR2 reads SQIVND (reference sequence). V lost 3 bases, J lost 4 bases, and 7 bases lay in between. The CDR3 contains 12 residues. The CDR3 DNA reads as TGTGCCAGTAGTATGGGGAGTTACGAGCAGTACTTC. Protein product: CASSMGSYEQYF.

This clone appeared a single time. CDR3 amino acids: CASSPDRGLNEQFF. DNA of the CDR3: TGTGCCAGCAGCCCGGACAGGGGGTTGAATGAGCAGTTCTTC. The J gene is TRBJ2-1, the V gene TRBV7-3; 10 bases fit TRBD1. The CDR3 runs to 14 residues. Trimming removed 5 bases from V and 7 bases from J; junction bases left unmatched: 5. From germline, CDR1 is SGHTA and CDR2 FQGTGA. The variable domain in full, with the rest retrieved from reference TRBV7-3 and TRBJ2-1, is GAGVSQTPSNKVTEKGKYVELRCDPISGHTALYWYRQSLGQGPEFLIYFQGTGAADDSGLPNDRFFAVRPEGSVSTLKIQRTERGDSAVYLCASSPDRGLNEQFFGPGTRLTVL.

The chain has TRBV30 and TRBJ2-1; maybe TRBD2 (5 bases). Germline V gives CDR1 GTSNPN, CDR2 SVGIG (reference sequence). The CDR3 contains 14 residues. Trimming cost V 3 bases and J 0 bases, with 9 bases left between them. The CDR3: CAWREDSSYNEQFF. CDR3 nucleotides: TGTGCCTGGAGGGAGGATAGCTCCTACAATGAGCAGTTCTTC.

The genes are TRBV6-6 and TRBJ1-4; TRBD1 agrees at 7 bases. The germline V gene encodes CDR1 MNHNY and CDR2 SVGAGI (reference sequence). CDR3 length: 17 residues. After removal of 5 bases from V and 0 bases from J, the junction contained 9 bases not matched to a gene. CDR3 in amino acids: CASSPGGAGTTNEKLFF. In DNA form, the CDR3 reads TGTGCCAGCAGTCCAGGGGGAGCAGGGACAACTAATGAAAAACTGTTTTTT.

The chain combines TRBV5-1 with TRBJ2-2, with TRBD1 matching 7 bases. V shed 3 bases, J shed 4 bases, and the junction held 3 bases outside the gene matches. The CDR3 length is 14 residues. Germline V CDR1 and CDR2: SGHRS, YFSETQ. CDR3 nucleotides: TGCGCCAGCAGCTCACAGGGGCCCACCGGGGAGCTGTTTTTT. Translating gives CASSSQGPTGELFF.

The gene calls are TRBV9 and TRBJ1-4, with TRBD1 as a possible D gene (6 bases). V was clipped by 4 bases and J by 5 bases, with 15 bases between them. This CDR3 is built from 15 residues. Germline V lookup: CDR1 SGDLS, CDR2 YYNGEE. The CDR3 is CASSHGDNQNEKLFF. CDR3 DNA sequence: TGTGCCAGCAGCCACGGGGACAACCAGAATGAAAAACTGTTTTTT.

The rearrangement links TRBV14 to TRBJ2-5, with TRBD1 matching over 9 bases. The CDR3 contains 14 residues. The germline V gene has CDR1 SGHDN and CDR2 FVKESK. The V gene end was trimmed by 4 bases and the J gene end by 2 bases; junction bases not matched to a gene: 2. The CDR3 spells CASSPDRGQETQYF. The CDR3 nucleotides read TGTGCCAGCAGCCCGGACAGGGGACAAGAGACCCAGTACTTC.

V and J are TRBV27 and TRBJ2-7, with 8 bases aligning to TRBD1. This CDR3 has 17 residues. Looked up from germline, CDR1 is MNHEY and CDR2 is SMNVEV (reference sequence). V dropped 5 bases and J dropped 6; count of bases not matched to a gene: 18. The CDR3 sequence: CASSLLRTGRKLSEQYV. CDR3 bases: TGTGCCAGCAGTCTCTTACGGACAGGGAGGAAATTGAGCGAGCAGTACGTC.